The clone carrying this TCR beta chain was seen at least ten times. This sample is part of a study of T cells after yellow fever vaccination. Study outcomes and limitations: There was a small share of clonotypes that showed up in both the CD4 and CD8 compartments. On re-exposure, the response was weaker but peaked faster, at day 5 versus 15. Nearly all vaccine-responding clonotypes were undetectable in sorted memory subsets on day 0.

Making TCR cDNA involved 5'RACE template switching, which added UMIs and a universal primer site. TCRdb reanalysed the 5' RACE reads using MiXCR and keeps one entry per CDR3 protein. The sample includes some 48,000 distinct CDR3 sequences, 5% to 8% of them seen just once. This TCR derives from a man younger than 40 who received the YFV17D yellow fever vaccine. Sequencing used PBMCs, either bulk or a sorted T-cell subset (CD4+, CD8+, memory, or dextramer-sorted; not recorded which), obtained 45 days after the yellow fever booster vaccination.

CDR3 sequence reads: CSVDVAGGAYEQYF. The CDR3 nucleotides read TGCAGCGTTGATGTAGCGGGAGGAGCCTACGAGCAGTACTTC. The chain combines TRBV29-1 with TRBJ2-7, with TRBD2 matching over 10 bases. The CDR3 contains 14 residues. From germline, CDR1 is SQVTM and CDR2 ANQGSEA. Losses at the gene ends were 3 bases for V and 2 bases for J; bases not matched to a gene: 4.